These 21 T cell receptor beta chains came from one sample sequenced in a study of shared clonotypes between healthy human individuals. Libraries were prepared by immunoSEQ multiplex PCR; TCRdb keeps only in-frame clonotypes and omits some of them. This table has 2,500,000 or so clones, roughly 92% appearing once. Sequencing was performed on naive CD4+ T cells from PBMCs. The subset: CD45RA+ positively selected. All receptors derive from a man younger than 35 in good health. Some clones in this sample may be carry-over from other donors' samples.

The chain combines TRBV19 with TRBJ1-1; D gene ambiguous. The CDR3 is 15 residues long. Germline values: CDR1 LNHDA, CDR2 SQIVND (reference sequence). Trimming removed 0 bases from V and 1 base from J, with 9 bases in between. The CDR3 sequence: CASSIDQPGNTEAFF. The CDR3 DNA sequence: TGTGCCAGTAGTATAGATCAGCCAGGGAACACTGAAGCTTTCTTT.

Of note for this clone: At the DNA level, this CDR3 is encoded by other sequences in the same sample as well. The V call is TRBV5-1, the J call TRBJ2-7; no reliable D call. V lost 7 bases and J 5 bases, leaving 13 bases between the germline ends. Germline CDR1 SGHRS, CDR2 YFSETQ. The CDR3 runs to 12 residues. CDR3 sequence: CASSPPGDEQYF. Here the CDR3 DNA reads TGCGCCAGCTCTCCGCCCGGTGACGAGCAGTACTTC.

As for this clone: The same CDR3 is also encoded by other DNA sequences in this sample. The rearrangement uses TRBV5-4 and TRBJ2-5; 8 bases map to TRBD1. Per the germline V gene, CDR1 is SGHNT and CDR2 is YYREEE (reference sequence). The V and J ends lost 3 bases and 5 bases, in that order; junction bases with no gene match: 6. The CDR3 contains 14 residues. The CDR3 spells CASSSSDRGETQYF. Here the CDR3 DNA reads TGTGCCAGCAGCTCCTCCGACAGGGGCGAGACCCAGTACTTC.

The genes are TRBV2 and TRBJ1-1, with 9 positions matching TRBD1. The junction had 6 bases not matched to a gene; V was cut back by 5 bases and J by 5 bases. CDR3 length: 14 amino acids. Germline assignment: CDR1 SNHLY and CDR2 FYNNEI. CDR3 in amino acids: CASSLDRGLTEAFF. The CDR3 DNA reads TGTGCCAGCAGTCTAGACAGGGGGTTGACTGAAGCTTTCTTT.

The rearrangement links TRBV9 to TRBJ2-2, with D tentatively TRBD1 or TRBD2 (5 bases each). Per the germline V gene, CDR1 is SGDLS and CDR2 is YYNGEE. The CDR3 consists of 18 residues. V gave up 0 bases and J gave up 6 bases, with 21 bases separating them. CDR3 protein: CASSVEAGWQGRAGELFF. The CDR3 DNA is TGTGCCAGCAGCGTAGAGGCCGGGTGGCAGGGACGGGCCGGGGAGCTGTTTTTT.

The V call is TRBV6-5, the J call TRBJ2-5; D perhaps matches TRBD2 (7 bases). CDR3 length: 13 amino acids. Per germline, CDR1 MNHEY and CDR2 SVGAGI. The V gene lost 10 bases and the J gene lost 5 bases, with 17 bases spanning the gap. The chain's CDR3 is CATKKAGAETQYF. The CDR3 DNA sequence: TGTGCCACCAAGAAGGCGGGGGCTGAGACCCAGTACTTC.

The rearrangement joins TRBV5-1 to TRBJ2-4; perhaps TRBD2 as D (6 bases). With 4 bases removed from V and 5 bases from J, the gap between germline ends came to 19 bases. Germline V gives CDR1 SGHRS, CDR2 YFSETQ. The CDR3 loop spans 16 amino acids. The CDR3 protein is CASSKEGRPIENIQYF. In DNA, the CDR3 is TGCGCCAGCAGCAAGGAGGGTCGCCCGATTGAAAACATTCAGTACTTC. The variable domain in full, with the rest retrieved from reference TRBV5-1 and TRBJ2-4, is KAGVTQTPRYLIKTRGQQVTLSCSPISGHRSVSWYQQTPGQGLQFLFEYFSETQRNKGNFPGRFSGRQFSNSRSEMNVSTLELGDSALYLCASSKEGRPIENIQYFGAGTRLSVL.

The CDR3 DNA sequence: TGTGCCAGCAGTCAGACCCGAGGGCAGCTGTTTTTT. Protein sequence: CASSQTRGQLFF. This chain uses TRBV6-5 with TRBJ1-4, with unresolved D. Looked up from germline, CDR1 is MNHEY and CDR2 is SVGAGI. V lost 5 bases to trimming and J lost 14 bases, with 15 bases between them. This CDR3 has 12 amino acids.

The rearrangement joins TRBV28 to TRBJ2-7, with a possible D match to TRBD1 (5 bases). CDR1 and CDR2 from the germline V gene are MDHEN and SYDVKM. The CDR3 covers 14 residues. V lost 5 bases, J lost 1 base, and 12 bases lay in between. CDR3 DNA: TGTGCCAGCAGTCCTTTCGACAGTTCCTACGAGCAGTACTTC. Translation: CASSPFDSSYEQYF.

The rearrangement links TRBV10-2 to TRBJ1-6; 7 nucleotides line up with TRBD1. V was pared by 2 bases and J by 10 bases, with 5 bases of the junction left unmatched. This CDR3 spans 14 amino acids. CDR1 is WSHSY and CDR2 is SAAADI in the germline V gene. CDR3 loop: CASSEVQGNSPLHF. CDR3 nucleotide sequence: TGCGCCAGCAGTGAGGTACAGGGGAACTCACCCCTCCACTTT.

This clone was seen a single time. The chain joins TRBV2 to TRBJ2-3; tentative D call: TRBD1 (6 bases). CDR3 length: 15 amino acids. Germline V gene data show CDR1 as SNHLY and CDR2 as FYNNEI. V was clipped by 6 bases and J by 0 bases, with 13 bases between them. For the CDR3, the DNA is TGTGCCAGCAGCGAACAGGGAACTAGCACAGATACGCAGTATTTT. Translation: CASSEQGTSTDTQYF.

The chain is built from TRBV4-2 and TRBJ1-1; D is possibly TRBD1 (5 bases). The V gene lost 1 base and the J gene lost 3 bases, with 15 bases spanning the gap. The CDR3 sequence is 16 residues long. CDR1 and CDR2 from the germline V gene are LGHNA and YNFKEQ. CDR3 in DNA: TGTGCCAGCAGCCAAGCTCGGGTGGGGGGGGACACTGAAGCTTTCTTT. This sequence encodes CASSQARVGGDTEAFF.

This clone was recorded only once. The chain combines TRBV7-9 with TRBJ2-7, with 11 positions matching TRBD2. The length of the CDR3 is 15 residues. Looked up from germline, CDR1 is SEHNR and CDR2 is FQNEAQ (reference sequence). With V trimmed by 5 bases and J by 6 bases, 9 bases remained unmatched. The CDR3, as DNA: TGTGCCAGCAGCGCAAATAGCGGGAGGGCGACCGAGCAGTACTTC. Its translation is CASSANSGRATEQYF.

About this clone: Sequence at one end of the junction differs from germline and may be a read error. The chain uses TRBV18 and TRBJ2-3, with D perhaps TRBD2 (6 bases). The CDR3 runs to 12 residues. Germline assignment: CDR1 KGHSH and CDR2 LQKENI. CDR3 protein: CASSPGGVAAGF. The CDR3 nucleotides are TGTGCCAGCTCACCCGGAGGGGTTGCGGCGGGTTTT.

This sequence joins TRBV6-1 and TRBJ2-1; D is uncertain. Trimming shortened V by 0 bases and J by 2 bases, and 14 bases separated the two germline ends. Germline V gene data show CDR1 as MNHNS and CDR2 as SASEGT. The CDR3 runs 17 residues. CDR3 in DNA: TGTGCCAGCAGTGAAGCGTCGCGGCAGGTTACCTACAATGAGCAGTTCTTC. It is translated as CASSEASRQVTYNEQFF.

This chain's CDR3 is CSVEWAGERTEAFF. As DNA, the CDR3 is TGCAGCGTTGAATGGGCGGGGGAGAGAACTGAAGCTTTCTTT. The chain links TRBV29-1 to TRBJ1-1; D may be TRBD1 (5 bases). Germline loops: CDR1 SQVTM, CDR2 ANQGSEA. With 2 bases removed from V and 5 bases from J, the gap between germline ends came to 15 bases. The CDR3 runs 14 residues.

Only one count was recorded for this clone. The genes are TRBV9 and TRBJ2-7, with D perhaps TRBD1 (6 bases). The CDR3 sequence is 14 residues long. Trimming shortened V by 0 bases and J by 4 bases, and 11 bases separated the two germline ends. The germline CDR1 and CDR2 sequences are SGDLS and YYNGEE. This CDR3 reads CASSVAPRGYEQYF. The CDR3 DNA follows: TGTGCCAGCAGCGTAGCTCCCAGGGGATACGAGCAGTACTTC.

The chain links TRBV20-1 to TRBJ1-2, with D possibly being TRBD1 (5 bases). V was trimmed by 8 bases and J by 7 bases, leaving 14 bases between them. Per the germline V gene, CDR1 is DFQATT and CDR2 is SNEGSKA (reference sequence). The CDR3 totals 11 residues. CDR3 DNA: TGCAGTCCCGGGGCGGGGGGTGGCTACACCTTC. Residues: CSPGAGGGYTF.

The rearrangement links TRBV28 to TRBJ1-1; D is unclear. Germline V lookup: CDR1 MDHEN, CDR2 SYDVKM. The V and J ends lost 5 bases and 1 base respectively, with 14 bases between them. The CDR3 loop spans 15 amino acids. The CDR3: CASSKFLAGNTEAFF. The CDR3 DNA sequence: TGTGCCAGCAGTAAATTCCTGGCGGGGAACACTGAAGCTTTCTTT.

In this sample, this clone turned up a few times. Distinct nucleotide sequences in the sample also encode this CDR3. The DNA of the CDR3 is TGCGCCAGCAGCAACACGGGGGGAAGCACTGAAGCTTTCTTT. This codes for CASSNTGGSTEAFF. The rearrangement links TRBV5-1 to TRBJ1-1; TRBD1 is a possible D gene (5 bases). With 4 bases removed from V and 4 bases from J, the gap between germline ends came to 14 bases. The germline V gene has CDR1 SGHRS and CDR2 YFSETQ. This CDR3 comprises 14 residues.

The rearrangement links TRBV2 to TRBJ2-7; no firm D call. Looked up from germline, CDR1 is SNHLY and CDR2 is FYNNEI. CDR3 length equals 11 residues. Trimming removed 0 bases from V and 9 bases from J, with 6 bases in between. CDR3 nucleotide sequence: TGTGCCAGCAGTGAAGCGCTCACGCAGTACTTC. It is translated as CASSEALTQYF.